Listed below are T cell receptor beta chains from one sample, sequenced in a study of cytomegalovirus exposure and HLA in healthy donors. Profiled with immunoSEQ multiplex PCR; TCRdb holds only in-frame clones, not every one. The sample includes around 300,000 clones, roughly two thirds of them seen just once. Sample: PBMCs. These receptors all stem from a female donor in good health and CMV-seronegative. Both conserved end residues are part of each CDR3. A D gene is named only where the DNA matches it firmly. Clone size appears in some rows only: once, few, many, or a class for an expanded clone.

abundance	v_gene	d_gene	j_gene	CDR3aa	CDR3nt
.	TRBV29-1	.	TRBJ2-2	CSVDQENTGELFF	TGCAGCGTTGACCAGGAGAACACCGGGGAGCTGTTTTTT
once	TRBV7-9	TRBD2	TRBJ2-7	CASSLVGREYEQYF	TGTGCCAGCAGCTTAGTCGGGAGGGAGTACGAGCAGTACTTC
.	TRBV2	TRBD1	TRBJ1-1	CASRGQGNTEAFF	TGTGCCAGCAGGGGACAGGGGAACACTGAAGCTTTCTTT
few	TRBV5-1	.	TRBJ2-7	CASSPVYRMNFYEQYF	TGCGCCAGCAGCCCCGTATACAGAATGAATTTCTACGAGCAGTACTTC
few	TRBV4-1	TRBD2	TRBJ2-3	CASSQPLAGSTDTQYF	TGCGCCAGCAGCCAACCCCTAGCGGGGAGCACAGATACGCAGTATTTT
few	TRBV7-9	TRBD2	TRBJ2-1	CASSPVLAGIDNEQFF	TGTGCCAGCAGCCCAGTACTAGCGGGAATAGACAATGAGCAGTTCTTC
.	TRBV7-2	TRBD2	TRBJ2-1	CASSLALGLAGLDGFF	TGTGCCAGCAGCTTAGCTCTGGGACTAGCGGGACTCGACGGGTTCTTC
.	TRBV7-7	.	TRBJ2-2	CASSGGPAGTGELFF	TGTGCTAGCTCCGGGGGACCCGCGGGTACCGGGGAGCTGTTTTTT
once	TRBV19	TRBD2	TRBJ2-7	CASSILAGNYEQYF	TGTGCCAGTAGTATCTTAGCGGGGAACTACGAGCAGTACTTC
.	TRBV28	.	TRBJ1-2	CASSPTDRTRGYTF	TGTGCCAGCAGTCCAACTGACAGGACGCGTGGCTACACCTTC
.	TRBV7-8	.	TRBJ2-7	CASSLRSPREQYF	TGTGCCAGCAGCTTAAGGTCACCGAGGGAGCAGTACTTC
few	TRBV6-1	.	TRBJ2-6	CASSPTGDGANVLTF	TGTGCCAGCAGCCCGACAGGCGACGGGGCCAACGTCCTGACTTTC
.	TRBV4-1	TRBD1	TRBJ2-2	CASSQTRGGQNTGELFF	TGCGCCAGCAGCCAAACCAGAGGGGGCCAGAACACCGGGGAGCTGTTTTTT
.	TRBV5-1	TRBD1	TRBJ1-4	CASSLGQGGEKLFF	TGCGCCAGCAGCTTGGGACAGGGTGGTGAAAAACTGTTTTTT
few	TRBV7-9	.	TRBJ1-2	CSSSLAGAWGYTF	TGTTCCAGCAGCTTAGCGGGGGCCTGGGGCTACACCTTC
.	TRBV7-9	TRBD1	TRBJ1-3	CASSYGQGYFSGNTIYF	TGTGCCAGCAGCTACGGACAGGGGTATTTTTCTGGAAACACCATATATTTT
.	TRBV2	.	TRBJ1-2	CASSFSDISYGYTF	TGTGCCAGCAGTTTTTCCGACATTTCCTATGGCTACACCTTC
.	TRBV5-4	.	TRBJ2-3	CASTSAASTDTQYF	TGTGCCAGCACCTCGGCGGCTAGCACAGATACGCAGTATTTT
few	TRBV27	TRBD1	TRBJ1-1	CASSFLDRGWTEAFF	TGTGCCAGCAGTTTCCTGGACAGGGGATGGACTGAAGCTTTCTTT
.	TRBV9	.	TRBJ1-2	CASSVVPQGYGYTF	TGTGCCAGCAGCGTAGTTCCACAGGGCTATGGCTACACCTTC
.	TRBV2	.	TRBJ1-1	CASSQGSGNTEAFF	TGTGCCAGCAGTCAGGGATCGGGGAACACTGAAGCTTTCTTT
.	TRBV7-8	.	TRBJ1-4	CASSLAQPGTTGSRNEKLFF	TGTGCCAGCAGCTTAGCCCAACCCGGGACAACCGGCTCTCGTAATGAAAAACTGTTTTTT
.	TRBV9	.	TRBJ1-3	CASSVSPVSGNTIYF	TGTGCCAGCAGCGTAAGTCCAGTCTCTGGAAACACCATATATTTT
.	TRBV2	TRBD2	TRBJ2-7	CASSTGTSGPYEQYF	TGTGCCAGCAGTACCGGGACTAGCGGGCCGTACGAGCAGTACTTC
.	TRBV5-6	.	TRBJ2-7	CASSSLRRFGEQYF	TGTGCCAGCAGCTCACTTCGGAGGTTTGGGGAGCAGTACTTC
few	TRBV7-9	TRBD2	TRBJ2-3	CASSPGLAGGPGAQYF	TGTGCCAGCAGCCCGGGACTAGCGGGAGGGCCAGGAGCGCAGTATTTT
.	TRBV9	TRBD1	TRBJ1-6	CASSAQGQGGAPLHF	TGTGCCAGCAGCGCACAGGGACAGGGGGGGGCACCCCTCCACTTT
.	TRBV6-5	TRBD1	TRBJ1-2	CASSEQGVGGYTF	TGTGCCAGCAGTGAACAGGGGGTCGGTGGCTACACCTTC
.	TRBV19	.	TRBJ1-2	CASSIDPQVDYGYTF	TGTGCCAGTAGTATAGACCCACAGGTCGACTATGGCTACACCTTC
.	TRBV7-6	TRBD1	TRBJ1-2	CASSGQGFGDGYTF	TGTGCCAGCAGCGGACAGGGGTTCGGCGATGGCTACACCTTC
.	TRBV7-9	.	TRBJ2-7	CASSHTPGHSSYEQYF	TGTGCCAGCAGCCACACACCGGGACACAGCTCCTACGAGCAGTACTTC
.	TRBV11-3	TRBD1	TRBJ2-3	CASSGNRGQITDTQYF	TGTGCCAGCAGCGGAAACAGGGGGCAAATCACAGATACGCAGTATTTT
.	TRBV27	.	TRBJ2-1	CASSRGGYNEQFF	TGTGCCAGCAGCCGAGGCGGTTACAATGAGCAGTTCTTC
.	TRBV27	.	TRBJ2-7	CASGSPLGGVHYEQYF	TGTGCCAGCGGGAGCCCCTTAGGGGGAGTCCACTACGAGCAGTACTTC
.	TRBV7-9	TRBD1	TRBJ1-2	CASSVTGTDGYTF	TGTGCCAGCAGCGTAACCGGGACAGATGGCTACACCTTC
.	TRBV28	.	TRBJ2-1	CASSITRHNEQFF	TGTGCCAGCAGCATAACGCGTCACAATGAGCAGTTCTTC
once	TRBV7-9	TRBD2	TRBJ2-3	CASSSRVPSGRGTDTQYF	TGTGCCAGCAGCTCCCGAGTGCCTAGCGGGAGAGGTACAGATACGCAGTATTTT
.	TRBV6-6	.	TRBJ1-2	CASNSGVYGYTF	TGTGCCAGCAACTCGGGGGTTTATGGCTACACCTTC
.	TRBV5-1	TRBD2	TRBJ2-2	CASSLVGSGTSEAGELFF	TGCGCCAGCAGCTTGGTTGGTAGCGGGACTAGTGAGGCCGGGGAGCTGTTTTTT
.	TRBV6-5	TRBD1	TRBJ2-7	CATSGQGGSYEQYF	TGTGCCACCTCGGGACAGGGAGGCTCCTACGAGCAGTACTTC
.	TRBV27	.	TRBJ2-5	CASSSALSGPETQYF	TGTGCCAGCAGTTCGGCTCTGAGCGGTCCCGAGACCCAGTACTTC
.	TRBV28	.	TRBJ1-5	CASSPQVGQGAGQPQLF	.
few	TRBV7-6	.	TRBJ1-5	CASSLGQGSNQPQHF	TGTGCCAGCAGCTTAGGGCAGGGAAGCAATCAGCCCCAGCATTTT
.	TRBV20-1	.	TRBJ2-5	CSARRETQYF	TGCAGTGCTAGACGAGAGACCCAGTACTTC
once	TRBV27	TRBD2	TRBJ2-3	CASSSPGLAGFSTDTQYF	TGTGCCAGCAGTTCACCGGGACTAGCGGGATTCTCCACAGATACGCAGTATTTT
.	TRBV9	TRBD2	TRBJ2-3	CASSERPLAGGSTDTQYF	TGTGCCAGCAGCGAAAGACCACTAGCGGGAGGCTCCACAGATACGCAGTATTTT
.	TRBV7-8	TRBD1	TRBJ1-5	CASSLGEAGGQPQHF	TGTGCCAGCAGCTTAGGGGAGGCAGGGGGCCAGCCCCAGCATTTT
.	TRBV11-3	.	TRBJ1-2	CASSLGQGTAAGGYTF	TGTGCCAGCAGCTTGGGACAAGGGACCGCAGCAGGTGGCTACACCTTC
.	TRBV30	.	TRBJ2-3	CAWSFEGASADTQYF	TGTGCCTGGAGTTTCGAGGGGGCTAGCGCAGATACGCAGTATTTT
.	TRBV7-8	TRBD2	TRBJ2-3	CASSPGIAGGGDTQYF	TGTGCCAGCAGCCCAGGCATAGCGGGAGGTGGGGATACGCAGTATTTT
few	TRBV5-4	.	TRBJ1-2	CASSSGGDNYGYTF	TGTGCCAGCAGCTCCGGAGGGGATAACTATGGCTACACCTTC